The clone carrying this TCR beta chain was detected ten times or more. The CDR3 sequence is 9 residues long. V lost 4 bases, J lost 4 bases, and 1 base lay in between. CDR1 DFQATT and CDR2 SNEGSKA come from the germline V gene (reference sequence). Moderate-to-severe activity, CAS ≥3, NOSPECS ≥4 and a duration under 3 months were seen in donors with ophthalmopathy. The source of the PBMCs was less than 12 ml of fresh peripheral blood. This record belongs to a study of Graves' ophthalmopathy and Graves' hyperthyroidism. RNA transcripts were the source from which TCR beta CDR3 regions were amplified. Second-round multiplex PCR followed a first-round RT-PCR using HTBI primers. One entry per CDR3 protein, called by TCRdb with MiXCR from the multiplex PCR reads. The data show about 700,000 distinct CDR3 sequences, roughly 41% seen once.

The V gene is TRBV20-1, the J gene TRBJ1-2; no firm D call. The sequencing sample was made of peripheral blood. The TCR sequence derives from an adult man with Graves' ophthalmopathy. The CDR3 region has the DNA TGCAGTGCTACCTATGGCTACACCTTC. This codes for CSATYGYTF.